Listed below are T cell receptor beta chains from one sample, sequenced in a study of Tregs in tolerant kidney transplant recipients. These receptors' targets are unknown. Method: immunoSEQ multiplex PCR; TCRdb's copy keeps in-frame clones and lacks some. The sample has around 31,000 clones; over 65% are singletons. The sample was Tregs from blood cultured with allogeneic cells. All receptors derive from a human donor in good health. CDR3s include the opening cysteine and the closing phenylalanine or tryptophan. A D gene is named only where the DNA matches it firmly. A row's size may be missing; if present it is once, few, many or a size class.

j_call d_call clone_size v_call cdr3_aa cdr3_nt
TRBJ2-7 - - TRBV20-1 CSARVGYEQYF TGCAGTGCTAGAGTAGGGTACGAGCAGTACTTC
TRBJ1-1 - - TRBV19 CASTSIWDGAEAFF TGTGCCAGTACCTCGATATGGGACGGGGCTGAAGCTTTCTTT
TRBJ1-2 - - TRBV18 CASSPPAQNRAGYTF TGTGCCAGCTCACCACCGGCCCAAAATCGGGCTGGCTACACCTTC
TRBJ1-2 TRBD1 - TRBV5-4 CASSQETGGRGYTF TGCGCCAGCAGCCAAGAAACAGGGGGCCGGGGCTACACCTTC
TRBJ2-2 - - TRBV2 CASTSTGELFF TGTGCCAGCACTAGCACCGGGGAGCTGTTTTTT
TRBJ1-4 - once TRBV4-3 CASSHYSPGEKLFF TGCGCCAGCAGCCACTACTCTCCAGGGGAAAAACTGTTTTTT
TRBJ2-5 - - TRBV5-6 CASSFQGYRAGGETQYF TGTGCCAGCAGCTTTCAAGGTTACAGGGCCGGGGGGGAGACCCAGTACTTC
TRBJ2-5 - - TRBV7-9 CASSFGPFSPQYF TGTGCCAGCAGCTTTGGGCCCTTTTCGCCCCAGTACTTC
TRBJ2-3 - - TRBV13 CASSPRVGAWDTQYF TGTGCCAGCAGCCCCCGGGTGGGGGCTTGGGATACGCAGTATTTT
TRBJ2-1 - once TRBV6-6 CASSYSSLRYNEQFF TGTGCCAGCAGTTACTCGAGCCTACGCTACAATGAGCAGTTCTTC
TRBJ1-2 - - TRBV18 CASSPNRQLSNYGYTF TGTGCCAGCTCACCAAATCGACAGCTGTCTAACTATGGCTACACCTTC
TRBJ1-4 - - TRBV4-3 CASSQEITTNEKLFF TGCGCCAGCAGCCAAGAGATCACAACTAATGAAAAACTGTTTTTT
TRBJ1-1 - - TRBV19 CATTPRTNTEAFF TGTGCCACAACCCCGAGGACAAACACTGAAGCTTTCTTT
TRBJ2-5 TRBD2 once TRBV7-9 CASSLWTSGGAQYF TGTGCCAGCAGCCTCTGGACTAGCGGGGGGGCCCAGTACTTC
TRBJ1-5 - - TRBV18 CASSLGDGDQPQHF TGTGCCAGCTCACTGGGGGATGGGGATCAGCCCCAGCATTTT
TRBJ1-2 - - TRBV19 CASSSHGAVHTF TGTGCCAGTAGTTCCCATGGGGCCGTGCACACCTTC
TRBJ1-2 - - TRBV5-1 CASSPGGMVYGYTF TGCGCCAGCAGCCCCGGGGGTATGGTTTATGGCTACACCTTC
TRBJ1-6 TRBD1 - TRBV6-5 CASGQGNSPLHF TGTGCCAGCGGACAGGGAAATTCACCCCTCCACTTT
TRBJ2-4 - - TRBV15 CATSRDKGADIQYF TGTGCCACCAGCAGAGATAAAGGGGCGGACATTCAGTACTTC
TRBJ1-3 - once TRBV9 CASSPPGDSGNTIYF TGTGCCAGCAGCCCCCCGGGGGACTCTGGAAACACCATATATTTT
TRBJ2-2 TRBD2 - TRBV29-1 CSVEFPWTSGSANTGELFF TGCAGCGTTGAGTTTCCCTGGACTAGCGGTTCCGCGAACACCGGGGAGCTGTTTTTT
TRBJ1-2 TRBD1 - TRBV5-1 CASSRTGNYGYTF TGCGCCAGCAGCAGGACAGGGAACTATGGCTACACCTTC
TRBJ1-6 - - TRBV29-1 CSAASWTVPLGSSPLHF TGCAGCGCCGCGAGTTGGACAGTGCCCTTGGGGAGTTCACCCCTCCACTTT
TRBJ1-1 TRBD1 - TRBV5-6 CASSLEGQGWAEAFF TGTGCCAGCAGCTTGGAGGGACAGGGGTGGGCTGAAGCTTTCTTT
TRBJ2-1 - once TRBV4-2 CASSLSGARKHNEQFF TGTGCCAGCAGCCTTTCAGGGGCTCGCAAACACAATGAGCAGTTCTTC